This entry lists 6 T cell receptor beta chains sequenced from one sample in a study of T-cell memory formation after mild COVID-19. TCRdb reanalysed the 5' RACE reads using MiXCR and keeps one entry per CDR3 protein. The repertoire holds a few hundred thousand distinct CDR3 sequences, with about 20% as singletons. Sequences were obtained from PBMCs or a T cell subset sorted from them (not recorded which). The receptors were gathered from an adult woman who had mild COVID-19 (a few samples of this study predate the infection). Cell type and time point are not known.

This clonotype was seen a handful of times. The chain uses TRBV3-1 and TRBJ2-1, with TRBD2 as a possible D gene (5 bases). CDR3 size: 15 residues. Germline V gene sequence: CDR1 LGHDT, CDR2 YNNKEL (reference sequence). V lost 0 bases and J 4 bases, leaving 10 bases between the germline ends. This chain's CDR3 is CASSQETGSYNEQFF. The DNA of the CDR3 is TGTGCCAGCAGCCAAGAGACGGGAAGTTACAATGAGCAGTTCTTC.

The chain employs TRBV6-6 and TRBJ2-7; TRBD2 might be the D (5 bases). Trimming pared 4 bases from V and 2 bases from J, leaving 15 bases between. Germline CDR1 is MNHNY and CDR2 is SVGAGI (reference sequence). The CDR3 is 15 residues long. The CDR3 loop is CASSLGAQQAYEQYF. CDR3 nucleotides: TGTGCCAGCAGTTTGGGAGCTCAGCAGGCCTACGAGCAGTACTTC.

This clonotype was found a few times. This rearrangement joins TRBV12-3 or TRBV12-4 to TRBJ1-1; 8 bases align to TRBD1. The CDR3 loop spans 15 amino acids. V lost 4 bases and J lost 0; bases outside the gene matches: 4. The CDR3 here is CASSSPGQVNTEAFF. CDR3 sequence (DNA): TGTGCCAGCAGTTCCCCGGGACAGGTGAACACTGAAGCTTTCTTT.

V is TRBV6-2 or TRBV6-3 and J is TRBJ2-7; D might be TRBD1 (6 bases). The CDR3 loop spans 12 amino acids. Germline-derived CDR1 and CDR2 are MNHEY and SVGEGT. V was pared by 8 bases and J by 1 base, with 9 bases between. The CDR3 bases are TGTGCCAGCGCCAGGGGTTCCTACGAGCAGTACTTC. This gives the protein CASARGSYEQYF.

The rearrangement uses TRBV7-8 and TRBJ1-2; no clear D gene. The germline V gene has CDR1 SGHVS and CDR2 FQNEAQ. The CDR3 covers 14 residues. The V end was cut by 5 bases, the J end by 0 bases, with 10 bases between. The CDR3 DNA reads TGTGCCAGCAGCCCCCTTCGATCTAACTATGGCTACACCTTC. Translating gives CASSPLRSNYGYTF.

The rearrangement links TRBV6-1 to TRBJ1-1; 9 nucleotides match TRBD1. This CDR3 spans 13 amino acids. V was clipped by 6 bases and J by 10 bases; unmatched bases: 9. Germline CDR1 MNHNS, CDR2 SASEGT. CDR3 amino acids: CASSPNTGQGAFF. For the CDR3, the DNA is TGTGCCAGCAGCCCCAACACGGGACAGGGAGCTTTCTTT.